These 31 T cell receptor beta chains were all obtained from the same sample, sequenced in a study of OX40 agonist ivuxolimab in advanced cancers. Repertoires were generated with immunoSEQ multiplex PCR, while TCRdb's copy carries only in-frame clones and drops some. The sample shows roughly 60,000 clones, roughly 91% of them seen only once. Here the sequenced sample was CD4+ or CD8+ T cells sorted from blood, taken in a trial of the OX40 agonist ivuxolimab. These receptors originate from an adult with an advanced solid tumor such as melanoma, head and neck, liver or kidney cancer.

The chain has TRBV2 and TRBJ2-1, with 10 nucleotides matching TRBD1. This CDR3 is built from 16 residues. V was clipped by 6 bases and J by 7 bases; unmatched bases: 12. Germline CDR1 and CDR2: SNHLY and FYNNEI. The CDR3 sequence: CASSGLGQGNRNEQFF. The CDR3 coding sequence is TGTGCCAGCAGCGGATTGGGACAGGGGAATAGGAATGAGCAGTTCTTC.

The V call is TRBV10-1, the J call TRBJ2-3, with D possibly TRBD1 on 6 matching bases. V lost 7 bases and J 2 bases, leaving 19 bases between the germline ends. This CDR3 region has 16 residues. CDR1 and CDR2 (germline): WNHNN, SYGVQD (reference sequence). The CDR3 is CASKRGTPSVTDTQYF. The DNA for the CDR3 is TGCGCCAGCAAAAGGGGGACACCCTCCGTCACAGATACGCAGTATTTT.

The chain links TRBV5-8 to TRBJ2-7, with TRBD1 matching 8 bases. In germline, CDR1 is SGHTS, CDR2 YDEGEE. After removal of 4 bases from V and 0 bases from J, the junction contained 9 bases not matched to a gene. The CDR3 is made up of 16 amino acids. The CDR3 sequence is CASSPRTGISSYEQYF. In DNA, the CDR3 is TGTGCCAGCAGCCCAAGGACAGGGATAAGCTCCTACGAGCAGTACTTC.

The V call is TRBV11-2, the J call TRBJ2-3, with 14 bases fitting TRBD2. Germline V lookup: CDR1 SGHAT, CDR2 FQNNGV. The length of the CDR3 is 19 residues. Trimming at V came to 5 bases and at J to 0 bases, leaving 10 bases not matched to a gene. CDR3 in DNA: TGTGCCAGCAGCGTCGACTTCGGACTAGCGGGAGGAAGCACAGATACGCAGTATTTT. It encodes CASSVDFGLAGGSTDTQYF.

The chain uses TRBV6-5 and TRBJ1-2; possible D gene TRBD1, 6 bases. Germline loops: CDR1 MNHEY, CDR2 SVGAGI. This CDR3 region has 13 residues. Trimming left V 5 bases short and J 4 bases short, with 11 bases between. This CDR3 reads CASSDTGTYGYTF. In DNA, the CDR3 is TGTGCCAGCAGTGATACAGGGACCTATGGCTACACCTTC.

As concerns this clone: The identical CDR3 is also encoded by other nucleotide sequences in the sample. The rearrangement joins TRBV5-1 to TRBJ1-1; D gene uncertain. The V end was cut by 0 bases, the J end by 1 base, with 4 bases between. CDR3 length equals 13 residues. Germline-derived CDR1 and CDR2 are SGHRS and YFSETQ. The CDR3 loop reads CASSLGGNTEAFF. DNA for the CDR3: TGCGCCAGCAGCTTGGGTGGGAACACTGAAGCTTTCTTT. Together with reference TRBV5-1 and TRBJ1-1, the CDR3 gives the full variable domain: KAGVTQTPRYLIKTRGQQVTLSCSPISGHRSVSWYQQTPGQGLQFLFEYFSETQRNKGNFPGRFSGRQFSNSRSEMNVSTLELGDSALYLCASSLGGNTEAFFGQGTRLTVV.

The gene calls are TRBV7-2 and TRBJ2-5; 10 positions match TRBD2. The CDR3 covers 17 residues. V shed 2 bases and J 5 bases; nucleotides not matched to a gene: 11. Germline V gene data show CDR1 as SGHTA and CDR2 as FQGNSA. Here the CDR3 reads CASSLWGTSGVRETQYF. The CDR3 DNA reads TGTGCCAGCAGCTTATGGGGAACTAGCGGGGTGAGGGAGACCCAGTACTTC. Complete variable domain (other parts from reference TRBV7-2 and TRBJ2-5): GAGVSQSPSNKVTEKGKDVELRCDPISGHTALYWYRQSLGQGLEFLIYFQGNSAPDKSGLPSDRFSAERTGGSVSTLTIQRTQQEDSAVYLCASSLWGTSGVRETQYFGPGTRLLVL.

The V gene is TRBV9, the J gene TRBJ1-1, with D hard to call. The CDR3 is 14 amino acids. The germline gives CDR1 SGDLS, CDR2 YYNGEE. Trimming pared 0 bases from V and 5 bases from J, leaving 11 bases between. The chain's CDR3 is CASSVVEFGTEAFF. CDR3 in DNA: TGTGCCAGCAGCGTAGTCGAATTTGGGACTGAAGCTTTCTTT. The full variable domain, completed using reference TRBV9 and TRBJ1-1, is DSGVTQTPKHLITATGQRVTLRCSPRSGDLSVYWYQQSLDQGLQFLIQYYNGEERAKGNILERFSAQQFPDLHSELNLSSLELGDSALYFCASSVVEFGTEAFFGQGTRLTVV.

The chain carries TRBV5-1 and TRBJ2-3; D uncertain. The CDR3 covers 15 residues. Germline CDR1 reads SGHRS; CDR2 reads YFSETQ. The V gene lost 0 bases and the J gene lost 0 bases, with 8 bases spanning the gap. CDR3 bases: TGCGCCAGCAGCTTGGTGGGGATCAGCACAGATACGCAGTATTTT. It is translated as CASSLVGISTDTQYF. The full variable domain, with the rest looked up from reference TRBV5-1 and TRBJ2-3, is KAGVTQTPRYLIKTRGQQVTLSCSPISGHRSVSWYQQTPGQGLQFLFEYFSETQRNKGNFPGRFSGRQFSNSRSEMNVSTLELGDSALYLCASSLVGISTDTQYFGPGTRLTVL.

The genes are TRBV7-9 and TRBJ2-3, with 8 bases identical to TRBD2. After removal of 5 bases from V and 2 bases from J, the junction contained 6 bases not matched to a gene. CDR3 size: 15 residues. From germline, CDR1 is SEHNR and CDR2 FQNEAQ (reference sequence). DNA for the CDR3: TGTGCCAGCAGCAAGACTAGCGCCGACACAGATACGCAGTATTTT. Its translation: CASSKTSADTDTQYF.

The genes are TRBV29-1 and TRBJ2-5; D perhaps matches TRBD2 (7 bases). V lost 6 bases to trimming and J lost 5 bases, with 19 bases between them. This CDR3 has 14 residues. Germline V gene data show CDR1 as SQVTM and CDR2 as ANQGSEA. This CDR3 is CSVTGGGEAETQYF. The CDR3 DNA is TGCAGCGTGACCGGAGGGGGGGAGGCCGAGACCCAGTACTTC.

The chain uses TRBV27 and TRBJ2-5; a possible D gene is TRBD1 (6 bases). TRBJ2-7 matches the DNA end more closely, so the J call is doubtful. The CDR3 covers 13 residues. Per the germline V gene, CDR1 is MNHEY and CDR2 is SMNVEV (reference sequence). DNA of the CDR3: TGTGCCAGCAGTACAACAGGGAAATACGAGCAGTACTTC. Protein product: CASSTTGKYEQYF.

The chain joins TRBV4-1 to TRBJ2-7; 7 nucleotides line up with TRBD1. Germline V lookup: CDR1 MGHRA, CDR2 YSYEKL. The CDR3 contains 14 residues. V gave up 4 bases and J gave up 3 bases; unmatched junction bases: 6. CDR3 in amino acids: CASSLTDRNYEQYF. The CDR3 DNA follows: TGCGCCAGCAGCCTAACGGACAGGAACTACGAGCAGTACTTC.

This sequence joins TRBV5-1 and TRBJ2-3, with a tentative D call TRBD2 (5 bases). Trimming cost V 4 bases and J 0 bases, with 15 bases left between them. This CDR3 contains 16 residues. Germline V gene sequence: CDR1 SGHRS, CDR2 YFSETQ. The CDR3 coding sequence is TGCGCCAGCAGCCTAGCAGAGATAACTAGCACAGATACGCAGTATTTT. This codes for CASSLAEITSTDTQYF.

The chain is built from TRBV29-1 and TRBJ2-7, with 11 positions matching TRBD1. The CDR3 has 14 residues. CDR1 SQVTM and CDR2 ANQGSEA come from the germline V gene. V was clipped by 5 bases and J by 2 bases; unmatched bases: 5. The CDR3 protein is CSVTRTGGPYEQYF. CDR3 bases: TGCAGCGTTACCCGGACAGGGGGCCCCTACGAGCAGTACTTC.

V gene TRBV19 combines with J gene TRBJ1-5; 9 bases map to TRBD1. The germline gives CDR1 LNHDA, CDR2 SQIVND (reference sequence). The CDR3 is made up of 18 amino acids. V trimming: 4 bases; J trimming: 0 bases; junction bases outside the gene matches: 10. The CDR3 sequence: CASSTYRDRVGSNQPQHF. CDR3 nucleotide sequence: TGTGCCAGTAGTACCTACCGGGACAGGGTGGGTAGCAATCAGCCCCAGCATTTT.

Note on this clone: One end of the junction varies from germline; a read error may be responsible. The same CDR3 arises from other DNA sequences in this sample as well. This sequence joins TRBV27 and TRBJ1-2; D is undetermined. CDR3 length equals 15 residues. The germline gives CDR1 MNHEY, CDR2 SMNVEV (reference sequence). For the CDR3, the DNA is TGTGCCAGCAGCTTATCTTCGGGCCTTCAGAATGGCTACACCTTC. As protein: CASSLSSGLQNGYTF.

V and J are TRBV29-1 and TRBJ2-3, with D perhaps matching TRBD1 (6 bases). CDR1 is SQVTM and CDR2 is ANQGSEA in the germline V gene. The CDR3 is made up of 16 amino acids. V was shortened by 1 base and J by 1 base, with 15 bases between the two germline ends. Written as DNA, the CDR3 is TGCAGCGTTGAAGCGGTGACGTCAGGGGGCACAGATACGCAGTATTTT. The encoded protein is CSVEAVTSGGTDTQYF.

This chain uses TRBV5-6 with TRBJ2-6; tentatively, D is TRBD1 (6 bases). The germline V gene has CDR1 SGHDT and CDR2 YYEEEE. The V gene lost 4 bases and the J gene lost 2 bases, with 22 bases spanning the gap. CDR3 length: 19 residues. The CDR3 is CASSPGTLWGTPGANVLTF. For the CDR3, the DNA is TGTGCCAGCAGCCCCGGGACACTCTGGGGTACTCCTGGGGCCAACGTCCTGACTTTC.

The gene calls are TRBV28 and TRBJ2-5; 7 bases align to TRBD2. Germline values: CDR1 MDHEN, CDR2 SYDVKM. The CDR3 is 13 residues long. V trimming: 6 bases; J trimming: 9 bases; junction bases outside the gene matches: 10. CDR3 residues: CASRGGVYLAQYF. The CDR3 DNA sequence: TGTGCCAGCAGGGGAGGGGTATATCTCGCCCAGTACTTC.

The genes are TRBV6-5 and TRBJ1-6; D is uncertain. V lost 3 bases, J lost 8 bases, and 11 bases lay in between. The germline gives CDR1 MNHEY, CDR2 SVGAGI. There are 14 residues in the CDR3. The CDR3 DNA follows: TGTGCCAGCAGTTATGCGGGGATCGATTCACCCCTCCACTTT. This gives the protein CASSYAGIDSPLHF.

The chain combines TRBV30 with TRBJ1-5; TRBD1 agrees at 12 bases. The CDR3 runs 14 residues. The junction had 5 bases not matched to a gene; V was cut back by 2 bases and J by 9 bases. In germline, CDR1 is GTSNPN, CDR2 SVGIG (reference sequence). CDR3 DNA sequence: TGTGCCTGGAGTCCCGGGACAGGGGGCTGGCCCCAGCATTTT. The encoded protein is CAWSPGTGGWPQHF.

The CDR3 DNA follows: TGTGCCAGCAGTGAGCGAGGGGAAGACGAAAAACTGTTTTTT. Its protein product is CASSERGEDEKLFF. The V call is TRBV2, the J call TRBJ1-4; tentative D call: TRBD1 (5 bases). This CDR3 contains 14 residues. The germline CDR1 and CDR2 sequences are SNHLY and FYNNEI. Between the trimmed V and J ends, which lost 3 bases and 8 bases, there was a span of 13 bases.

The chain employs TRBV5-1 and TRBJ2-5; possibly TRBD1 for D (7 bases). The J call could be wrong; TRBJ2-7 is a better fit for the DNA end. Germline lookup yields CDR1 SGHRS and CDR2 YFSETQ. This CDR3 contains 10 residues. CDR3 amino acids: CANQGGEQYF. The CDR3 DNA follows: TGCGCCAATCAGGGGGGCGAGCAGTACTTC.

The chain couples TRBV5-6 to TRBJ2-1; 8 nucleotides agree with TRBD2. This CDR3 region has 16 residues. With V trimmed by 1 base and J by 8 bases, 11 bases remained unmatched. The germline CDR1 and CDR2 sequences are SGHDT and YYEEEE. CDR3 protein: CASSLPYREGLDEQFF. The DNA of the CDR3 is TGTGCCAGCAGCTTGCCGTACCGGGAGGGCCTTGATGAGCAGTTCTTC.

The chain has TRBV6-1 and TRBJ1-4; D remains ambiguous. The germline CDR1 and CDR2 sequences are MNHNS and SASEGT. Trimming pared 0 bases from V and 2 bases from J, leaving 7 bases between. The CDR3 contains 15 residues. The CDR3 reads CASSEARRTNEKLFF. In nucleotides, the CDR3 is TGTGCCAGCAGTGAAGCCCGTAGGACTAATGAAAAACTGTTTTTT.

V is TRBV9 and J is TRBJ2-1; D uncertain. V was cut by 2 bases and J by 7 bases, with 4 bases left in between. The germline V gene has CDR1 SGDLS and CDR2 YYNGEE. This CDR3 is 11 amino acids long. This CDR3 is CASSVTNEQFF. In nucleotides, the CDR3 is TGTGCCAGCAGCGTTACGAATGAGCAGTTCTTC.

The chain is built from TRBV11-2 and TRBJ2-3; D gene ambiguous. Per germline, CDR1 SGHAT and CDR2 FQNNGV. There are 15 residues in the CDR3. The V end lost 0 bases, the J end lost 2 bases, and 9 bases lay between the germline ends. The CDR3 loop reads CASSLDPAVTDTQYF. The CDR3 nucleotides are TGTGCCAGCAGCTTAGATCCGGCGGTCACAGATACGCAGTATTTT.

The genes are TRBV6-5 and TRBJ2-7, with TRBD2 identical over 7 bases. Germline CDR1 and CDR2: MNHEY and SVGAGI. Trimming cost V 6 bases and J 2 bases; bases outside gene matches: 10. This CDR3 contains 15 residues. The CDR3 loop reads CASSSVYGGTYEQYF. CDR3 bases: TGTGCCAGCAGCTCCGTTTACGGGGGGACCTACGAGCAGTACTTC.

The rearrangement joins TRBV6-1 to TRBJ1-5; weak D call: TRBD1 (5 bases). V lost 5 bases, J lost 7 bases, and 18 bases lay in between. This CDR3 comprises 15 residues. Germline V gene sequence: CDR1 MNHNS, CDR2 SASEGT. The CDR3 DNA reads as TGTGCCAGCAGTCCAAGGACCGCGCAGGGACAGCCCCAGCATTTT. It codes for CASSPRTAQGQPQHF.

The chain combines TRBV30 with TRBJ2-3, with a possible D match to TRBD2 (6 bases). Per germline, CDR1 GTSNPN and CDR2 SVGIG (reference sequence). The CDR3 is 14 amino acids. Trimming removed 0 bases at V and 2 bases at J, with 9 bases between. The CDR3 DNA reads TGTGCCTGGAGTGTTAGCGGCCTCACAGATACGCAGTATTTT. Its protein product is CAWSVSGLTDTQYF.